These T cell receptor beta chains were read from a single sample in a study of blood T cells in healthy people across ages. In TCRdb, the 5' RACE reads were re-called with MiXCR into one record per CDR3 protein. The data show some 700,000 distinct CDR3 sequences, with approximately 43% seen just once and around a fifth held by the top ten. Sequenced: blood. Receptors were obtained from a woman in her sixties in good health. The CDR3 runs from the conserved cysteine through the conserved F or W.

V gene	J gene	CDR3 protein
TRBV6-1	TRBJ2-7	CASSGQGGTTGEQYF
TRBV20-1	TRBJ2-7	CSASSGKSYEQYF
TRBV5-1	TRBJ1-6	CASSSRTGRNSPLHF
TRBV7-6	TRBJ2-3	CASSFGRFSTDTQYF
TRBV9	TRBJ2-2	CASNGDSNTGELFF
TRBV7-2	TRBJ2-3	CASSFSGVATDTQYF
TRBV15	TRBJ2-2	CATSPTSGGGYNGELFF
TRBV24-1	TRBJ2-3	CATSDLLDTQYF
TRBV11-2	TRBJ2-7	CASRPGISYEQYF
TRBV7-6	TRBJ2-5	CASSSIVQETQYF
TRBV2	TRBJ1-5	CTNRNQPQHF
TRBV12-3/TRBV12-4	TRBJ2-3	CASSPIHLADTQYF
TRBV4-2	TRBJ1-4	CASSQQGQGEEKLFF
TRBV20-1	TRBJ2-5	CSPFGAPGEQYF
TRBV20-1	TRBJ2-1	CSARDLGRAYEQFF
TRBV7-2	TRBJ2-1	CASSSPLAGVSYNEQFF
TRBV6-5	TRBJ2-5	CASSSTSGRRVETQYF
TRBV7-6	TRBJ2-5	CASSPTYGANQETQYF
TRBV5-1	TRBJ1-1	CASSPRQGTGTEAFF
TRBV20-1	TRBJ2-5	CSAWLSPERYF
TRBV6-2/TRBV6-3	TRBJ1-2	CASSSERTGVYGYTF
TRBV19	TRBJ1-5	CASGLGGAGQPQHF
TRBV6-1	TRBJ2-5	CASSEMASGYNEQYF
TRBV21-1	TRBJ1-5	CASTKKKGGNQPQHF
TRBV25-1	TRBJ1-2	CASSDVTGGVGGYTF
TRBV5-6	NA	CTSTHAGARYEQYF
TRBV20-1	TRBJ2-7	CSAKREKTRYF
TRBV27	TRBJ2-1	CASSLSRDFGQFF
TRBV12-3/TRBV12-4	TRBJ1-2	CASSPQGSNYGYTF
TRBV15	TRBJ1-2	CATSRDGAVGYTF
TRBV25-1	TRBJ1-6	CASSGQGHRSSYNSPLHF
TRBV6-5	TRBJ2-1	CASSLDPLGSYNEQFF
TRBV12-5	TRBJ2-1	CASGFHWKEQFF
TRBV4-3	TRBJ2-2	CASSRATENTGELFF
TRBV7-2	TRBJ2-3	CASSLLAGSLDTQYF
TRBV3-1	TRBJ2-7	CASSQDFRDRGRYEQYF
TRBV27	TRBJ2-1	CASRPLAGEGHEQFF
TRBV6-1	TRBJ2-1	CASSEADLANLFYNEQFF
TRBV4-3	TRBJ2-1	CASSQDTGQYNEQFF
TRBV7-3	TRBJ2-3	CASSLTRDTVTDTQYF